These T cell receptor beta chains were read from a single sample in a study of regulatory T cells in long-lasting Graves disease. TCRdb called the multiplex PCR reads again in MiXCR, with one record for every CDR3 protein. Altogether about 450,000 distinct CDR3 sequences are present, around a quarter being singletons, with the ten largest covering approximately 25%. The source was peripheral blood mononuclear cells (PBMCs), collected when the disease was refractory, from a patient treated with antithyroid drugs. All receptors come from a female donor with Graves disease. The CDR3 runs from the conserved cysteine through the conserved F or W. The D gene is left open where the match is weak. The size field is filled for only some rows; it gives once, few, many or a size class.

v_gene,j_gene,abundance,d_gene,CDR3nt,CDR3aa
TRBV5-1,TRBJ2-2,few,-,TGCGCCAGCAGCACACGGGACAACACCGGGGAGCTGTTTTTT,CASSTRDNTGELFF
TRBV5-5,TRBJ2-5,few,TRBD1,TGTGCCAGCAGCTCCCAGGGGGCTGAGACCCAGTACTTC,CASSSQGAETQYF
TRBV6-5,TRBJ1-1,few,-,TGTGCCAGCAGTTGGACGTCGACAGAAAACACTGAAGCTTTCTTT,CASSWTSTENTEAFF
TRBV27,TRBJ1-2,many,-,TGTGCCAGCAGCCCGAATCATGCCGACTATGGCTACACCTTC,CASSPNHADYGYTF
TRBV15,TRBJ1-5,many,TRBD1,TGTGCCACCAGCAGATCCGGGACAGGGGGCTTTAGCAATCAGCCCCAGCATTTT,CATSRSGTGGFSNQPQHF
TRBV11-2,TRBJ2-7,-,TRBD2,TGTGCCAGCAGCTCCGTCCCCCGTAGCGGGAGATATTACGAGCAGTACTTC,CASSSVPRSGRYYEQYF
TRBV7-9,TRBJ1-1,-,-,TGTGCCAGCAGCTCCTCCCAAAGACACGTCGGATTAATGAACACTGAAGCTTTCTTT,CASSSSQRHVGLMNTEAFF
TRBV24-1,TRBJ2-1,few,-,TGTGCCACCAGTCCGACCTTGGACAATGAGCAGTTCTTC,CATSPTLDNEQFF
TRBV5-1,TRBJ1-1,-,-,TGCGCCAGCAGCGCGGGACAGAACACTGAAGCTTTCTTT,CASSAGQNTEAFF
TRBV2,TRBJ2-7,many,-,TGTGCCAGCAGTGAGGAGGAGTATGCCTACGAGCAGTACTTC,CASSEEEYAYEQYF
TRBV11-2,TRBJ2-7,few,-,TGTGCCAGCAGTTCAATCAAAGGGAACTACGAGCAGTACTTC,CASSSIKGNYEQYF
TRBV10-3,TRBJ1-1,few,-,TGTGCCATCAGCCCCCAGGGTAACATGAACACTGAAGCTTTCTTT,CAISPQGNMNTEAFF
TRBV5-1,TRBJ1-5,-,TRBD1,TGCGCCAGCAGCTTGGGAGGACAGGGAGGTCAGCCCCAGCATTTT,CASSLGGQGGQPQHF
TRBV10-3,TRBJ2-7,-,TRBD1,TGTGCCATCAGTGAGACAGAACCGGGACAGAAATCCTACGAGCAGTACTTC,CAISETEPGQKSYEQYF
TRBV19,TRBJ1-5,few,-,TGTGCCAGTAGTATTTCGGCTTATAGCAATCAGCCCCAGCATTTT,CASSISAYSNQPQHF
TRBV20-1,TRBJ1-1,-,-,TGCAGTGCTAGAATCCCGGGCCTTAAAGACACTGAAGCTTTCTTT,CSARIPGLKDTEAFF